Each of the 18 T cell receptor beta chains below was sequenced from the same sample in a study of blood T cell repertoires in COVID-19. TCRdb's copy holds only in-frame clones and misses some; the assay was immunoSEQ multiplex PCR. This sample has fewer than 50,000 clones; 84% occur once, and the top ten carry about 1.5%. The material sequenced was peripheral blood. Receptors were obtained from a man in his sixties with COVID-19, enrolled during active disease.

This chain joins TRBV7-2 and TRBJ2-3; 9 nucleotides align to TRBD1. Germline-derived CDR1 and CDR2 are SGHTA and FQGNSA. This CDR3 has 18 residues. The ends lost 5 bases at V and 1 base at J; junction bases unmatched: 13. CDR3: CASSPDLQGAVGTDTQYF. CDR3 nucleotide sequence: TGTGCCAGCAGCCCCGACCTACAGGGGGCGGTTGGCACAGATACGCAGTATTTT.

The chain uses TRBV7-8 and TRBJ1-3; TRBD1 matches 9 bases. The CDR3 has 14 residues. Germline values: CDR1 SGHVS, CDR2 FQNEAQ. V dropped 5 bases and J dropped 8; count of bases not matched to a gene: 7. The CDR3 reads CASSIRDRVDTIYF. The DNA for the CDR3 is TGTGCCAGCAGCATCCGGGACAGGGTCGACACCATATATTTT.

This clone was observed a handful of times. Written as DNA, the CDR3 is TGTGCCAGCAGCTCCGATAGAGGACAGGCTCCTAACTATGGCTACACCTTC. Its translation is CASSSDRGQAPNYGYTF. This chain uses TRBV7-8 with TRBJ1-2; 7 nucleotides align to TRBD1. Germline CDR1 and CDR2: SGHVS and FQNEAQ. The CDR3 has 17 residues. With V trimmed by 4 bases and J by 0 bases, 11 bases remained unmatched.

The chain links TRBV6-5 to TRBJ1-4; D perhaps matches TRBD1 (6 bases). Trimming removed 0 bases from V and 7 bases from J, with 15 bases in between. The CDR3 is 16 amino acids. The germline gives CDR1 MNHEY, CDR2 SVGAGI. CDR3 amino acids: CASSYSGWKGGEKLFF. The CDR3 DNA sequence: TGTGCCAGCAGTTACTCGGGTTGGAAAGGGGGTGAAAAACTGTTTTTT.

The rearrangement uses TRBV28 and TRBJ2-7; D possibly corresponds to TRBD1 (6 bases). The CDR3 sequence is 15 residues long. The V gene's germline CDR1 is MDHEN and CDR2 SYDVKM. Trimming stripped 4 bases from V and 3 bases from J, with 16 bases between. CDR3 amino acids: CASSSLQGKIYEQYF. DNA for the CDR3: TGTGCCAGCAGTTCCCTCCAGGGGAAGATCTACGAGCAGTACTTC.

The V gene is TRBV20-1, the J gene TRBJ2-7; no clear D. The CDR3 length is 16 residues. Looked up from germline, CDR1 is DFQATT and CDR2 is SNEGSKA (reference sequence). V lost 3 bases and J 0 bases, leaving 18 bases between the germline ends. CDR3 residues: CSASSRFRVSSYEQYF. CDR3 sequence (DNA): TGCAGTGCTAGTAGTCGGTTTCGGGTTAGCTCCTACGAGCAGTACTTC.

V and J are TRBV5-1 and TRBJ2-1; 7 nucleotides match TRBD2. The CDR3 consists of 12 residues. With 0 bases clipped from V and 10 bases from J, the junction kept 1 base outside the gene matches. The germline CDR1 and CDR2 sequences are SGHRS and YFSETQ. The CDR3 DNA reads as TGCGCCAGCAGCTTGGATAGCGGGGAGCAGTTCTTC. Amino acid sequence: CASSLDSGEQFF.

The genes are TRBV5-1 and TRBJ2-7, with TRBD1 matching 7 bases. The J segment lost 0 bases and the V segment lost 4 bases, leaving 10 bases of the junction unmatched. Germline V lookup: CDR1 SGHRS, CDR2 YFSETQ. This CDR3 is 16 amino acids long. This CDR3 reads CASSPLGQTGSYEQYF. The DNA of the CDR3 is TGCGCCAGCAGCCCCCTGGGACAGACAGGCTCCTACGAGCAGTACTTC.

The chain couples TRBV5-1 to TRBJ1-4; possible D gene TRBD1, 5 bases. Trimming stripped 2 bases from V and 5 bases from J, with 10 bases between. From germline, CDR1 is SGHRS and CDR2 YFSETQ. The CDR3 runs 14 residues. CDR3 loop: CASSFKTENEKLFF. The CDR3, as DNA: TGCGCCAGCAGCTTCAAGACAGAGAATGAAAAACTGTTTTTT. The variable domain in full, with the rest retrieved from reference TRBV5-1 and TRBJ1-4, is KAGVTQTPRYLIKTRGQQVTLSCSPISGHRSVSWYQQTPGQGLQFLFEYFSETQRNKGNFPGRFSGRQFSNSRSEMNVSTLELGDSALYLCASSFKTENEKLFFGSGTQLSVL.

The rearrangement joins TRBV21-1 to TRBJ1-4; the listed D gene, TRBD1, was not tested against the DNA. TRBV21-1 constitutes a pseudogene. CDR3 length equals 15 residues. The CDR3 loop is CASRVDRPPNEKLFF. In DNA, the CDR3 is TGTGCCAGCAGAGTGGACAGGCCACCTAATGAAAAACTGTTTTTT.

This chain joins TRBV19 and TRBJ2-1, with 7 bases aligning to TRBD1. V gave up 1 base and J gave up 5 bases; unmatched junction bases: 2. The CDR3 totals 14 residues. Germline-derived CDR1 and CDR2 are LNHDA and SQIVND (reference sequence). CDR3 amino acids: CASSIGDSNNEQFF. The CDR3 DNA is TGTGCCAGTAGTATAGGGGACAGTAACAATGAGCAGTTCTTC.

Written as DNA, the CDR3 is TGTGCCAGCAGCTTAACAGGGAATGAAAAACTGTTTTTT. Its protein is CASSLTGNEKLFF. V and J are TRBV7-9 and TRBJ1-4; TRBD1 is a possible D gene (6 bases). From germline, CDR1 is SEHNR and CDR2 FQNEAQ (reference sequence). The CDR3 spans 13 residues. V lost 2 bases and J lost 5, with 6 bases in between.

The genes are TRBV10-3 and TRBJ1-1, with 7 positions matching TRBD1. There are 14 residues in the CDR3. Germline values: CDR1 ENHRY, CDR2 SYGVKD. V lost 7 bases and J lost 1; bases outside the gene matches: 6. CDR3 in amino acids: CAINTGATNTEAFF. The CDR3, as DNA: TGTGCCATCAACACAGGGGCAACGAACACTGAAGCTTTCTTT.

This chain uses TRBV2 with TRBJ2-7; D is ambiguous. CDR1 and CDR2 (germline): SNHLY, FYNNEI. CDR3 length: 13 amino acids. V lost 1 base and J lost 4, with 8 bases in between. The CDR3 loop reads CASSEGLTYEQYF. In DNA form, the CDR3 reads TGTGCCAGCAGTGAAGGACTCACATACGAGCAGTACTTC. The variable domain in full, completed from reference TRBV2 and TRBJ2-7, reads EPEVTQTPSHQVTQMGQEVILRCVPISNHLYFYWYRQILGQKVEFLVSFYNNEISEKSEIFDDQFSVERPDGSNFTLKIRSTKLEDSAMYFCASSEGLTYEQYFGPGTRLTVT.

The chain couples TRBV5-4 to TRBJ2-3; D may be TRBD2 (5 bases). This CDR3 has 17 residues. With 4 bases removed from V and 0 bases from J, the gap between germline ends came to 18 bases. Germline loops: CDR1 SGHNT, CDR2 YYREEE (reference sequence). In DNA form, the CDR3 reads TGTGCCAGCAGCCCTAAGGGAGTCGGACTTAGCACAGATACGCAGTATTTT. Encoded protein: CASSPKGVGLSTDTQYF.

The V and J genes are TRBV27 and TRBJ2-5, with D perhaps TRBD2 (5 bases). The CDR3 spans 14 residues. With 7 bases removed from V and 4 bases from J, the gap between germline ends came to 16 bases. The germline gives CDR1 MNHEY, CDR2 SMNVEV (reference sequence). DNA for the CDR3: TGTGCCAGCACCTCTCGAGGTGGAGGAGAGACCCAGTACTTC. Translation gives CASTSRGGGETQYF.

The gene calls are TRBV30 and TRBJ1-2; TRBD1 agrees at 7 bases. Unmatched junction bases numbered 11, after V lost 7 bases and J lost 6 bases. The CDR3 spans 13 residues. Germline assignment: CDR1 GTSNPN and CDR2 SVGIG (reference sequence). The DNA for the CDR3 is TGTGCCTTACCGACAGGGTTGAAGGATGGCTACACCTTC. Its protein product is CALPTGLKDGYTF.

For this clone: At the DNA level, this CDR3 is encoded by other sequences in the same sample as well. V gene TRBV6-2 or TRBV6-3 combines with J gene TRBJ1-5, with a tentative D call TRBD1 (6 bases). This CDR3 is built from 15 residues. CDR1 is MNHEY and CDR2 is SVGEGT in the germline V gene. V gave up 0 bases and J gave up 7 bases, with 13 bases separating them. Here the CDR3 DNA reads TGTGCCAGCAGTTACTCGGGCGCGACAGGACAGCCCCAGCATTTT. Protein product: CASSYSGATGQPQHF.